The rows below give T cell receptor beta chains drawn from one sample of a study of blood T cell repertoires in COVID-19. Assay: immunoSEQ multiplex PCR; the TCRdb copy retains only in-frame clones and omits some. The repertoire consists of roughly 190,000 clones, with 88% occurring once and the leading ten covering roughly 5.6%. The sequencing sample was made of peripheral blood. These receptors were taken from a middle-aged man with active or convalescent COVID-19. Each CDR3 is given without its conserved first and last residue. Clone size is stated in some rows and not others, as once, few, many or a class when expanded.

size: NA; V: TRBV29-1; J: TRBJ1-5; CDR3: SVRNGTGGYQPQH
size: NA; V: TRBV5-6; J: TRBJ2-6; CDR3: ASTLRVSGANVLT
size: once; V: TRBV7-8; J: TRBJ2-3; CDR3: ASSLDLGGTWGGKSDTQY
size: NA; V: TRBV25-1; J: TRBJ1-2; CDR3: ASSESAGEVNYGYT
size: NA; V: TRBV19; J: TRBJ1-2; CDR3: ASSILRDRGGYGYT
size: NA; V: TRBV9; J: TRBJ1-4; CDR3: ASSVGSQGDEKLF
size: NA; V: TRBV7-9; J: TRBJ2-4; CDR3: ASSLSRGGNIQY
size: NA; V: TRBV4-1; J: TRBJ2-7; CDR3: ASSQDSGGGFIYEQY
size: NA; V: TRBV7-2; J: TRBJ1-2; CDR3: ASSLLGQAYGYT
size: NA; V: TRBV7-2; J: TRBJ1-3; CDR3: ASSLERASGNTIY
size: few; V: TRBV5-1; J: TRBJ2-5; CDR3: ASSWTVETQY
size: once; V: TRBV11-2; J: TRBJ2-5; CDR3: ASSRDREETQY
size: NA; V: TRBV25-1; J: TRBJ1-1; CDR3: ASRPRGLVEAF
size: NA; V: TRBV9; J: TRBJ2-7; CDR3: ASSVAGQGYEQY
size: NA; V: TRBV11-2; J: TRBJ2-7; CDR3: ASSSVWGPYEQY
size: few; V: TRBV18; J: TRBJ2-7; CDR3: ASSAEGGEQY
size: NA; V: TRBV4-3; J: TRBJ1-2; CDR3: ASSQQPNRQGGYGYT
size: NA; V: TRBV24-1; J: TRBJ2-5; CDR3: ATSDLTGTQY